A selection of T cell receptor beta chains follows, all from one sample in a study of metastatic and nonmetastatic thyroid tumors. Using MiXCR, TCRdb reanalyzed the PCR reads. The table lists about 38,000 clones, roughly 26% of them singletons. The sequencing input was blood. The receptors shown here come from a female donor with papillary thyroid cancer or a benign thyroid nodule (not recorded which). Some clones in this sample may be carry-over from other donors' samples. The conserved cysteine and the conserved F or W are not part of the CDR3 here. Each record gives: J gene, V gene, D gene, CDR3 protein. The D gene is left open where the match is weak.

j_gene: TRBJ1-3; v_gene: TRBV14; d_gene: TRBD1; CDR3aa: ASSPLRDRVGNTIY
j_gene: TRBJ2-7; v_gene: TRBV20-1; d_gene: .; CDR3aa: SALDGGRVYEQY
j_gene: TRBJ1-2; v_gene: TRBV20-1; d_gene: .; CDR3aa: SATNSYGYT
j_gene: TRBJ1-4; v_gene: TRBV4-1; d_gene: TRBD1; CDR3aa: ASSARDRGEKLF
j_gene: TRBJ2-1; v_gene: TRBV30; d_gene: .; CDR3aa: AWSVLASYNEQF
j_gene: TRBJ2-4; v_gene: TRBV20-1; d_gene: TRBD1; CDR3aa: SASQKTGVKNIQY
j_gene: TRBJ1-5; v_gene: TRBV7-2; d_gene: .; CDR3aa: ASSLSLASNQPQH
j_gene: TRBJ2-1; v_gene: TRBV10-3; d_gene: TRBD1; CDR3aa: AISESRGTGYNEQF
j_gene: TRBJ1-5; v_gene: TRBV28; d_gene: .; CDR3aa: ASSFWGRMVNQPQH
j_gene: TRBJ2-3; v_gene: TRBV4-2; d_gene: .; CDR3aa: SSSPRGEADTQY
j_gene: TRBJ1-2; v_gene: TRBV20-1; d_gene: TRBD1; CDR3aa: SARAGGPGGYT
j_gene: TRBJ1-5; v_gene: TRBV6-2/TRBV6-3; d_gene: TRBD1; CDR3aa: ASSYDIMDRELNQPQH
j_gene: TRBJ2-7; v_gene: TRBV7-2; d_gene: .; CDR3aa: ASSLQEGLNEQY
j_gene: TRBJ2-2; v_gene: TRBV28; d_gene: TRBD2; CDR3aa: ASSLTCGGASGELF